Below, one TCR beta chain is given with its context. This record belongs to a study of control samples from healthy donors and cancer patients. The protocol was immunoSEQ multiplex PCR, while the TCRdb copy is restricted to in-frame clones and leaves out a portion. The table shows 160,000 or so clones, with 85% to 95% occurring only once. The CDR3 runs 13 residues. Per germline, CDR1 MNHEY and CDR2 SMNVEV (reference sequence). V shed 5 bases and J shed 4 bases, with 11 bases lying between them. This sequence was found in a man aged 50 to 59 in good health. The sequencing sample was made of blood. The chain uses TRBV27 and TRBJ1-1, with D maybe TRBD1 (6 bases). CDR3 in amino acids: CASSLRGSTEAFF. The CDR3 coding sequence is TGTGCCAGCAGTCTCAGGGGATCCACTGAAGCTTTCTTT.